Shown below are 11 T cell receptor beta chains from a single sample sequenced in a study of OX40 agonist ivuxolimab in advanced cancers. Libraries were prepared by immunoSEQ multiplex PCR; TCRdb keeps only in-frame clonotypes and omits some of them. The sample lists approximately 110,000 clones, under 95% occurring once. The specimen comprised CD4+ or CD8+ T cells sorted from blood, sampled in a trial of the OX40 agonist ivuxolimab. These receptor sequences come from an adult with an advanced solid tumor such as melanoma, head and neck, liver or kidney cancer.

A note on this clone: One end of the junction is discordant with germline, which a read error may explain. The V and J genes are TRBV28 and TRBJ2-2, with 8 nucleotides matching TRBD1. Looked up from germline, CDR1 is MDHEN and CDR2 is SYDVKM. The CDR3 length is 17 residues. The CDR3 sequence: CVSSPIGQGGFTGELFF. CDR3 nucleotides: TGTGTCAGCAGTCCCATCGGACAGGGCGGATTTACCGGGGAGCTGTTTTTT.

Only one count was recorded for this clone. The chain links TRBV28 to TRBJ2-2; perhaps TRBD2 as D (5 bases). CDR3 length: 14 amino acids. V gave up 5 bases and J gave up 6 bases, with 13 bases separating them. CDR1 and CDR2 (germline): MDHEN, SYDVKM. CDR3 in DNA: TGTGCCAGCAGTAGCCTCCAAGCGGCCGGGGAGCTGTTTTTT. It yields the protein CASSSLQAAGELFF. Complete variable domain (other parts from reference TRBV28 and TRBJ2-2): DVKVTQSSRYLVKRTGEKVFLECVQDMDHENMFWYRQDPGLGLRLIYFSYDVKMKEKGDIPEGYSVSREKKERFSLILESASTNQTSMYLCASSSLQAAGELFFGEGSRLTVL.

The V gene is TRBV14, the J gene TRBJ2-5; 9 bases are a match to TRBD2. The CDR3 runs 18 residues. The germline V gene has CDR1 SGHDN and CDR2 FVKESK. V dropped 0 bases and J dropped 10; count of bases not matched to a gene: 18. CDR3 bases: TGTGCCAGCAGCCAAGATCGAGGCCTAGCGGGACGTGGCGGGAGCCAGTACTTC. Encoded protein: CASSQDRGLAGRGGSQYF.

In its sample, this clone was seen once. V gene TRBV28 combines with J gene TRBJ1-6; D not resolved. CDR3 size: 14 residues. CDR1 MDHEN and CDR2 SYDVKM come from the germline V gene. With 3 bases removed from V and 2 bases from J, the gap between germline ends came to 5 bases. The DNA for the CDR3 is TGTGCCAGCAGTTTGGAGGCCTATAATTCACCCCTCCACTTT. It specifies CASSLEAYNSPLHF.

The CDR3 here is CASSPTSGNNEQFF. Here the CDR3 DNA reads TGTGCCAGCTCACCGACTAGCGGTAACAATGAGCAGTTCTTC. The J gene is TRBJ2-1, the V gene TRBV18; 9 bases are a match to TRBD2. CDR3 size: 14 residues. Germline V CDR1 and CDR2: KGHSH, LQKENI. J lost 5 bases, V lost 3 bases, and 2 bases had no gene match.

V and J are TRBV6-6 and TRBJ2-7; D could derive from TRBD1 or TRBD2 (6 bases each). Per the germline V gene, CDR1 is MNHNY and CDR2 is SVGAGI (reference sequence). The CDR3 consists of 15 residues. Trimming pared 2 bases from V and 2 bases from J, leaving 13 bases between. For the CDR3, the DNA is TGTGCCAGCAGTTACCTTAGGGGGGAGGCCTACGAGCAGTACTTC. It yields the protein CASSYLRGEAYEQYF.

This clone was observed a single time. The gene calls are TRBV27 and TRBJ2-3; D is uncertain. V was pared by 6 bases and J by 4 bases, with 14 bases between. The CDR3 runs to 14 residues. Germline V gene data show CDR1 as MNHEY and CDR2 as SMNVEV (reference sequence). The CDR3 coding sequence is TGTGCCAGCAGCCCCCAGGTGGAGCCAGATACGCAGTATTTT. Amino acid sequence: CASSPQVEPDTQYF.

The J gene is TRBJ2-5, the V gene TRBV6-5; D might be TRBD1 (6 bases). The germline CDR1 and CDR2 sequences are MNHEY and SVGAGI. Trimming cost V 0 bases and J 5 bases, with 13 bases left between them. The CDR3 totals 15 residues. Written as DNA, the CDR3 is TGTGCCAGCAGTTACTCCGGGTCAAGGGGGGAGACCCAGTACTTC. Translation: CASSYSGSRGETQYF.

This chain uses TRBV5-8 with TRBJ2-1; 8 bases fit TRBD2. The V gene end was trimmed by 1 base and the J gene end by 4 bases; junction bases not matched to a gene: 4. CDR3 size: 15 residues. Germline-derived CDR1 and CDR2 are SGHTS and YDEGEE. The CDR3 region has the DNA TGTGCCAGCAGCTTGAGGCTAGCGGGTTACAATGAGCAGTTCTTC. This codes for CASSLRLAGYNEQFF.

The chain combines TRBV5-1 with TRBJ1-2; a possible D gene is TRBD1 (5 bases). The CDR3 totals 15 residues. The germline V and J ends were trimmed by 0 bases and 7 bases, with 16 bases remaining between them. Germline-derived CDR1 and CDR2 are SGHRS and YFSETQ. As DNA, the CDR3 is TGCGCCAGCAGCTTGGGAGGGACGGAACTATCTGGCTACACCTTC. This codes for CASSLGGTELSGYTF.

This chain uses TRBV5-6 with TRBJ2-7; TRBD2 aligns across 12 bases. This CDR3 region has 17 residues. From germline, CDR1 is SGHDT and CDR2 YYEEEE. With 1 base clipped from V and 4 bases from J, the junction kept 9 bases outside the gene matches. The CDR3 coding sequence is TGTGCCAGCAGCTTGTCGAGAACTAGCGGGAGGACGTACGAGCAGTACTTC. The encoded protein is CASSLSRTSGRTYEQYF.